This TCR beta chain was sequenced for a study of regulatory T cells in long-lasting Graves disease. Researchers made TCR beta libraries by using iRepertoire HTBI primers and running Arm-PCR on CDR3 regions. TCRdb passed the multiplex PCR reads through MiXCR, listing each CDR3 protein once. This repertoire shows 400,000 to 500,000 distinct CDR3 sequences, about 15% found once; its top ten account for 16%. As to time point: newly diagnosed GD, antithyroid drugs for less than 3 months. The TCR library was made from RNA that had been extracted from PBMCs in TRIzol. This clonotype was picked up many times. The sample was also reused in another study, on T cells in Graves' hyperthyroidism and ophthalmopathy. Turning to that study: Stable hyperthyroidism was separated from ophthalmopathy by a model based on 13 V-J features.

This material consisted of peripheral blood mononuclear cells (PBMCs), taken at new diagnosis, from a patient treated with antithyroid drugs. The receptor was derived from a woman aged 30 to 39 with Graves disease.

The CDR3 loop is CASSVGGGGEEAFF. In DNA form, the CDR3 reads TGTGCCAGCAGCGTAGGAGGAGGGGGCGAAGAGGCTTTCTTT. This chain connects TRBV9 to TRBJ1-1; TRBD1 matches at 7 bases. Losses at the gene ends were 0 bases for V and 11 bases for J; bases not matched to a gene: 10. Germline values: CDR1 SGDLS, CDR2 YYNGEE. The CDR3 sequence is 14 residues long.